One and the same sample provided the 30 T cell receptor beta chains below, sequenced in a study of T-cell reconstitution after alpha-beta-depleted transplantation in children. It was with unique molecular identifiers that the TCRbeta library was prepared. Using its own MiXCR run on the PCR reads, TCRdb lists one record per CDR3 protein. This repertoire shows 500,000 or so distinct CDR3 sequences, 30% to 35% found once; its top ten account for 2% to 3%. The sample here was PBMCs from the stem cell graft donor, taken from the stem cell graft. These receptors were taken from a human donor who donated a stem cell graft to a child with aplastic anemia.

This clonotype was found a few times. The chain couples TRBV15 to TRBJ2-2, with D unclear. Trimming shortened V by 4 bases and J by 1 base, and 7 bases separated the two germline ends. The CDR3 consists of 14 residues. Germline loops: CDR1 LNHNV, CDR2 YYDKDF (reference sequence). CDR3 sequence reads: CATSKSENTGELFF. CDR3 nucleotides: TGTGCCACCAGCAAGTCAGAGAACACCGGGGAGCTGTTTTTT.

This clonotype was seen a few times. The chain links TRBV15 to TRBJ2-7, with D perhaps being TRBD1 or TRBD2 (5 bases each). The germline V and J ends were trimmed by 3 bases and 3 bases, with 9 bases remaining between them. Germline CDR1 reads LNHNV; CDR2 reads YYDKDF (reference sequence). CDR3 length: 13 amino acids. This chain's CDR3 is CATSSMRGYEQYF. For the CDR3, the DNA is TGTGCCACCAGCAGCATGAGGGGCTACGAGCAGTACTTC. The complete variable domain, with remaining parts taken from reference TRBV15 and TRBJ2-7, reads DAMVIQNPRYQVTQFGKPVTLSCSQTLNHNVMYWYQQKSSQAPKLLFHYYDKDFNNEADTPDNFQSRRPNTSFCFLDIRSPGLGDTAMYLCATSSMRGYEQYFGPGTRLTVT.

This chain uses TRBV12-3 or TRBV12-4 with TRBJ2-7; 7 bases match TRBD2. The CDR3 length is 16 residues. J gave up 5 bases and V 0 bases, and 10 bases lay outside the gene matches. The CDR3 DNA reads TGTGCCAGCAGTTTAGCCCTTGGCGGGGGAGGTCACGAGCAGTACTTC. Amino acids: CASSLALGGGGHEQYF.

This clonotype was detected a few times. The chain links TRBV7-8 to TRBJ2-3; a possible D gene is TRBD2 (5 bases). Germline values: CDR1 SGHVS, CDR2 FQNEAQ. This CDR3 spans 16 amino acids. V lost 5 bases, J lost 0 bases, and 15 bases lay in between. The CDR3 is CASSPAPRGSTDTQYF. CDR3 bases: TGTGCCAGCAGCCCCGCCCCTCGCGGGAGCACAGATACGCAGTATTTT.

The chain couples TRBV20-1 to TRBJ2-5; TRBD2 matches 8 bases. CDR1 and CDR2 (germline): DFQATT, SNEGSKA (reference sequence). The CDR3 is made up of 16 amino acids. The ends lost 5 bases at V and 1 base at J; junction bases unmatched: 12. The CDR3 DNA follows: TGCAGTGCTCCCGCCGGGGGCGGGAGGACCCAAGAGACCCAGTACTTC. This codes for CSAPAGGGRTQETQYF.

This clonotype has just a few counts. The chain uses TRBV6-1 and TRBJ2-1; either TRBD1 or TRBD2 may supply D (6 bases each). Deletions cut 6 bases from V and 0 bases from J, with 21 bases between. The length of the CDR3 is 18 residues. Germline CDR1 reads MNHNS; CDR2 reads SASEGT. CDR3 coding DNA: TGTGCCAGCAGGAAGACAGGACGGGACGGGAGCTCCTACAATGAGCAGTTCTTC. Its protein product is CASRKTGRDGSSYNEQFF.

This clonotype was seen only a few times. The V and J genes are TRBV12-3 or TRBV12-4 and TRBJ2-7, with D unclear. The CDR3 loop spans 15 amino acids. V was clipped by 1 base and J by 1 base, with 11 bases between them. The chain's CDR3 is CASSLVGVESYEQYF. The DNA of the CDR3 is TGTGCCAGCAGTTTAGTTGGGGTCGAGTCCTACGAGCAGTACTTC.

This chain uses TRBV29-1 with TRBJ2-1, with TRBD2 matching over 11 bases. V trimming: 7 bases; J trimming: 2 bases; junction bases outside the gene matches: 4. This CDR3 comprises 14 residues. Germline CDR1 and CDR2: SQVTM and ANQGSEA. CDR3 loop: CSGQLAGAYNEQFF. DNA of the CDR3: TGCAGCGGCCAACTAGCGGGAGCCTACAATGAGCAGTTCTTC.

The sample holds a few counts of this clonotype. The V gene is TRBV27, the J gene TRBJ2-5; D not certain. V gave up 3 bases and J gave up 5 bases, with 16 bases separating them. Germline CDR1 is MNHEY and CDR2 is SMNVEV (reference sequence). The CDR3 sequence is 15 residues long. The CDR3 region has the DNA TGTGCCAGCAGTTTTGCAAGGAAGAGCCCTGAGACCCAGTACTTC. This translates into CASSFARKSPETQYF.

The V and J genes are TRBV7-2 and TRBJ2-3; D call uncertain. The germline gives CDR1 SGHTA, CDR2 FQGNSA. Trimming cost V 5 bases and J 2 bases, with 17 bases left between them. CDR3 size: 16 residues. The CDR3 DNA reads TGTGCCAGCAGCCGACACCGAAGGGTCTTCACAGATACGCAGTATTTT. This encodes CASSRHRRVFTDTQYF.

The CDR3 coding sequence is TGTGCCAGTAGCGTATACAGCGCAGCTTACCAAGAGACCCAGTACTTC. Translated, it gives CASSVYSAAYQETQYF. The V and J genes are TRBV19 and TRBJ2-5; no clear D gene. Per germline, CDR1 LNHDA and CDR2 SQIVND (reference sequence). Trimming left V 6 bases short and J 0 bases short, with 17 bases between. The CDR3 consists of 16 residues.

V is TRBV7-8 and J is TRBJ2-5; TRBD2 might be the D (5 bases). V was trimmed by 6 bases and J by 3 bases, leaving 14 bases between them. This CDR3 spans 14 amino acids. The germline V gene has CDR1 SGHVS and CDR2 FQNEAQ. Here the CDR3 reads CASRLEGYKETQYF. Written as DNA, the CDR3 is TGTGCCAGCAGACTAGAGGGATACAAAGAGACCCAGTACTTC.

This chain uses TRBV18 with TRBJ1-1; D might be TRBD1 (6 bases). Per germline, CDR1 KGHSH and CDR2 LQKENI. CDR3 length: 15 amino acids. With 0 bases removed from V and 0 bases from J, the gap between germline ends came to 8 bases. CDR3 amino acids: CASSPPGTLNTEAFF. The CDR3 DNA follows: TGTGCCAGCTCACCACCCGGGACATTGAACACTGAAGCTTTCTTT. Complete variable domain (other parts from reference TRBV18 and TRBJ1-1): NAGVMQNPRHLVRRRGQEARLRCSPMKGHSHVYWYRQLPEEGLKFMVYLQKENIIDESGMPKERFSAEFPKEGPSILRIQQVVRGDSAAYFCASSPPGTLNTEAFFGQGTRLTVV.

This sequence joins TRBV6-1 and TRBJ2-4; D not resolved. V was cut by 6 bases and J by 0 bases, with 15 bases left in between. This CDR3 is 16 amino acids long. Germline V gene sequence: CDR1 MNHNS, CDR2 SASEGT. DNA of the CDR3: TGTGCCAGCAGCCCCTACAGTTCCCTAGCCAAAAACATTCAGTACTTC. Translated, it gives CASSPYSSLAKNIQYF.

This clonotype was found a few times. The chain combines TRBV7-2 with TRBJ2-3; no reliable D call. CDR3 size: 15 residues. Germline V gene data show CDR1 as SGHTA and CDR2 as FQGNSA. V lost 1 base and J lost 5, with 13 bases in between. CDR3 sequence: CASSLVDPRRDTQYF. The CDR3 coding sequence is TGTGCCAGCAGCTTAGTTGACCCCCGGAGAGATACGCAGTATTTT.

The chain couples TRBV20-1 to TRBJ1-1; a possible D gene is TRBD1 (6 bases). The germline gives CDR1 DFQATT, CDR2 SNEGSKA (reference sequence). This CDR3 contains 11 residues. Here the CDR3 reads CRQGGNTEAFF. CDR3 DNA sequence: TGCAGGCAAGGGGGGAACACTGAAGCTTTCTTT.

The rearrangement links TRBV7-9 to TRBJ2-4; the match to TRBD2 covers 7 bases. Germline lookup yields CDR1 SEHNR and CDR2 FQNEAQ (reference sequence). The trim removed 1 base at V and 6 bases at J, leaving 6 bases unmatched. This CDR3 has 15 residues. For the CDR3, the DNA is TGTGCCAGCAGCTTAGATCTGGCGGGAGCAAACATTCAGTACTTC. It is translated as CASSLDLAGANIQYF.

This clonotype was counted only a few times. The V call is TRBV5-4, the J call TRBJ2-1, with 8 bases matching TRBD2. The CDR3 totals 12 residues. Germline V gene lookup returns CDR1 SGHNT and CDR2 YYREEE (reference sequence). The J segment lost 9 bases and the V segment lost 1 base, leaving 0 bases of the junction unmatched. The CDR3 reads CASSLTSGEQFF. CDR3 nucleotide sequence: TGTGCCAGCAGCTTGACTAGCGGTGAGCAGTTCTTC.

V and J are TRBV20-1 and TRBJ1-2, with D unresolved. Trimming shortened V by 3 bases and J by 6 bases, and 8 bases separated the two germline ends. Germline CDR1 DFQATT, CDR2 SNEGSKA (reference sequence). The CDR3 sequence is 11 residues long. In DNA form, the CDR3 reads TGCAGTGCTAGTAGGCCCCATGGCTACACCTTC. Amino acids: CSASRPHGYTF.

V and J are TRBV7-8 and TRBJ2-7; D is perhaps TRBD1 or TRBD2 (5 bases each). V shed 0 bases and J shed 0 bases, with 9 bases lying between them. The germline gives CDR1 SGHVS, CDR2 FQNEAQ. CDR3 size: 15 residues. CDR3 in DNA: TGTGCCAGCAGCTTAGCGGGGGTGCTCTCCTACGAGCAGTACTTC. Translated, it gives CASSLAGVLSYEQYF.

The count of this clonotype is one. The J gene is TRBJ2-7, the V gene TRBV15; 13 bases agree with TRBD2. The CDR3 is made up of 13 amino acids. CDR1 and CDR2 (germline): LNHNV, YYDKDF (reference sequence). DNA of the CDR3: TGTGCCCCGCATCCCGGACTAGCGGGGGCGCGGACGGTC. Protein product: CAPHPGLAGARTV.

This clonotype was recorded many times. CDR3 sequence reads: CASSYATSGRAYVYEQYF. The CDR3 region has the DNA TGTGCCAGCAGTTACGCGACTAGCGGGAGGGCCTATGTCTACGAGCAGTACTTC. This chain links TRBV6-5 with TRBJ2-7, with 14 bases fitting TRBD2. Germline CDR1 reads MNHEY; CDR2 reads SVGAGI. The CDR3 consists of 18 residues. V lost 2 bases, J lost 3 bases, and 9 bases stayed unmatched.

J is TRBJ2-5 and V is TRBV20-1; maybe TRBD1 (5 bases). V gave up 0 bases and J gave up 1 base, with 12 bases separating them. The germline gives CDR1 DFQATT, CDR2 SNEGSKA (reference sequence). The CDR3 contains 15 residues. This CDR3 is CSARDPGRVQETQYF. CDR3 sequence (DNA): TGCAGTGCTAGAGATCCTGGCAGGGTCCAAGAGACCCAGTACTTC.

This clonotype was picked up a small number of times. This chain connects TRBV5-4 to TRBJ2-7; D is possibly TRBD2 (6 bases). Germline CDR1 SGHNT, CDR2 YYREEE (reference sequence). V dropped 0 bases and J dropped 0 bases, with 13 bases sitting between them. This CDR3 contains 16 residues. The CDR3 DNA sequence: TGTGCCAGCAGCTTGGGGGGAGCGGGTGGCTCCTACGAGCAGTACTTC. Protein sequence: CASSLGGAGGSYEQYF.

This clonotype was counted only a few times. The chain is built from TRBV29-1 and TRBJ2-3, with 7 bases matching TRBD2. The CDR3 length is 18 residues. V trimming: 6 bases; J trimming: 5 bases; junction bases outside the gene matches: 23. The germline CDR1 and CDR2 sequences are SQVTM and ANQGSEA. In nucleotides, the CDR3 is TGCAGCGTGGCCGCCGCAGCAAACCAATGGACTAGAAGAGATACGCAGTATTTT. This translates into CSVAAAANQWTRRDTQYF.

This clonotype was seen a few times. V and J are TRBV12-3 or TRBV12-4 and TRBJ2-7, with D perhaps being TRBD1 or TRBD2 (5 bases each). V lost 1 base and J 2 bases, leaving 9 bases between the germline ends. The CDR3 is 14 residues long. The CDR3 DNA reads TGTGCCAGCAGTTTAGGGGGGAACACCTACGAGCAGTACTTC. Residues: CASSLGGNTYEQYF.

This clonotype was recorded a few times. The CDR3 region has the DNA TGTGCCAGCAGTTACCTCGACAGCTTAATAACCGGGGAGCTGTTTTTT. The encoded protein is CASSYLDSLITGELFF. The chain couples TRBV6-5 to TRBJ2-2; perhaps TRBD1 as D (5 bases). The CDR3 length is 16 residues. Germline V gene sequence: CDR1 MNHEY, CDR2 SVGAGI. Trimming pared 2 bases from V and 5 bases from J, leaving 15 bases between.

In this sample, this clonotype turned up a few times. The chain is built from TRBV25-1 and TRBJ2-5; 8 bases are a match to TRBD2. CDR3 size: 18 residues. V shed 1 base, J shed 5 bases, and the junction held 15 bases outside the gene matches. The germline gives CDR1 MGHDK, CDR2 SYGVNS. This CDR3 is CASSEFIGTRGARETQYF. In nucleotides, the CDR3 is TGTGCCAGCAGTGAATTCATAGGGACTAGAGGGGCACGGGAGACCCAGTACTTC.

V usage is TRBV29-1 and J usage is TRBJ1-2; 8 bases agree with TRBD1. This CDR3 has 13 residues. With 4 bases clipped from V and 8 bases from J, the junction kept 9 bases outside the gene matches. Germline CDR1 SQVTM, CDR2 ANQGSEA. For the CDR3, the DNA is TGCAGCGTTGGGACAGGGACGGGATACGGCTACACCTTC. Its translation: CSVGTGTGYGYTF.

The V call is TRBV24-1, the J call TRBJ1-1; D is ambiguous. The V gene lost 7 bases and the J gene lost 4 bases, with 15 bases spanning the gap. CDR3 size: 14 residues. Germline loops: CDR1 KGHDR, CDR2 SFDVKD. The CDR3 DNA follows: TGTGCCACCAGGGGCCAACGACCGAGCACTGAAGCTTTCTTT. As protein: CATRGQRPSTEAFF.